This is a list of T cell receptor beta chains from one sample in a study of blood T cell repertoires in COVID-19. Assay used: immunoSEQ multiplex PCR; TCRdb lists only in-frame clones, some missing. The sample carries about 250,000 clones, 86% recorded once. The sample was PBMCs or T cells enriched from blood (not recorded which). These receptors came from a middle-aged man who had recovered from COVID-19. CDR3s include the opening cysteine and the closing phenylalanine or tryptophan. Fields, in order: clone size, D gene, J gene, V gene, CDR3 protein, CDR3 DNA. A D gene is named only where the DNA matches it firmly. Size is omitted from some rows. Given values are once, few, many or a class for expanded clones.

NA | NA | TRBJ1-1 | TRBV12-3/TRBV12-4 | CASSPQENTEAFF | TGTGCCAGCAGTCCACAGGAGAACACTGAAGCTTTCTTT
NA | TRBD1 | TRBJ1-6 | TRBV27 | CASSETGGTYNSPLHF | TGTGCCAGCAGTGAAACAGGGGGCACCTATAATTCACCCCTCCACTTT
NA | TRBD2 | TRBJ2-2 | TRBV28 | CASRSGTSNTGELFF | TGTGCCAGCAGATCCGGGACTAGTAACACCGGGGAGCTGTTTTTT
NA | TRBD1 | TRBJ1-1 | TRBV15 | CATSHDRGPGTEAFF | TGTGCCACCAGTCATGACAGGGGGCCGGGCACTGAAGCTTTCTTT
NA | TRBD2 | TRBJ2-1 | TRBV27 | CASSMGLAGINEQFF | TGTGCCAGCAGTATGGGACTAGCGGGAATAAATGAGCAGTTCTTC
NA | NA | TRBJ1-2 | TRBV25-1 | CASSRNRVPYGYTF | TGTGCCAGCAGTAGAAACAGGGTCCCCTATGGCTACACCTTC
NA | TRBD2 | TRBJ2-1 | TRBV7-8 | CASSFLAGSYNEQFF | TGTGCCAGCAGCTTCCTAGCGGGCTCCTACAATGAGCAGTTCTTC
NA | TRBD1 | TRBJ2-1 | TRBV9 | CANPAFEGTGLQWTLPYNEQFF | TGTGCCAACCCGGCATTTGAGGGGACAGGGCTCCAGTGGACCCTCCCATACAATGAGCAGTTCTTC
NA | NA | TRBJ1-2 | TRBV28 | CASSSAFKVAAGNYGYTF | TGTGCCAGCAGTTCTGCCTTTAAAGTTGCTGCGGGAAACTATGGCTACACCTTC
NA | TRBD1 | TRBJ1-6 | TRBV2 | CASSARGLSYNSPLHF | TGTGCCAGCAGTGCAAGGGGGCTTTCCTATAATTCACCCCTCCACTTT
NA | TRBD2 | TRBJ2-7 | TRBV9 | CASSVASGEKQYF | TGTGCCAGCAGCGTAGCTAGCGGGGAAAAGCAGTACTTC
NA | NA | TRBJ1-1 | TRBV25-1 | CASEGGGHTEAFF | TGTGCCAGCGAAGGGGGGGGGCACACTGAAGCTTTCTTT
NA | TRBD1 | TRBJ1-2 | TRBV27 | CASSSRQGANYGYTF | TGTGCCAGCAGTTCCCGACAGGGAGCTAACTATGGCTACACCTTC
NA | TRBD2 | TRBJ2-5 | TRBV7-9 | CASTGGGVQETQYF | TGTGCCAGCACAGGCGGGGGGGTACAAGAGACCCAGTACTTC
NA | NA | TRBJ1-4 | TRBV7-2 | CASSLRGQYNEKLFF | TGTGCCAGCAGCTTAAGAGGCCAGTATAATGAAAAACTGTTTTTT
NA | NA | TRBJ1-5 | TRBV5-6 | CASSLVGGQTQPQHF | TGTGCCAGCAGCTTGGTTGGAGGGCAGACTCAGCCCCAGCATTTT
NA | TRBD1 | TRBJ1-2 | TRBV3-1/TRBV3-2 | CASSKEWTGGGGYTF | TGTGCCAGCAGCAAGGAGTGGACAGGGGGGGGTGGCTACACCTTC
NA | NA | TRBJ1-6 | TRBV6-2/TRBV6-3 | CASSYSGGGRTLHF | TGTGCCAGCAGTTACTCCGGTGGAGGGAGAACCCTCCACTTT
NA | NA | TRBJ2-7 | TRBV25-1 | CASSEGDSSSYEQYF | TGTGCCAGCAGTGAGGGGGACTCAAGCTCCTACGAGCAGTACTTC
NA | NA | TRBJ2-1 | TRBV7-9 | CASSPKFWDTHPRDNEQFF | TGTGCCAGCAGCCCGAAGTTTTGGGACACTCACCCCCGGGACAATGAGCAGTTCTTC
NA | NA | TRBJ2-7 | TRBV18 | CASSRGLTYEQYF | TGTGCCAGCTCAAGAGGACTAACCTACGAGCAGTACTTC
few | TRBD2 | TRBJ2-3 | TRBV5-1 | CASSLGLAGNTDTQYF | TGCGCCAGCAGCTTGGGGCTAGCGGGGAACACAGATACGCAGTATTTT
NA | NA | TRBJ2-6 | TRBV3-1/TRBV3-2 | CASSQVGQTFSGANVLTF | TGTGCCAGCAGCCAAGTTGGACAGACCTTCTCTGGGGCCAACGTCCTGACTTTC
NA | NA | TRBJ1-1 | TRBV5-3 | CARKRGSEIQVNTEAFF | TGTGCCAGAAAAAGGGGCAGCGAGATACAGGTGAACACTGAAGCTTTCTTT
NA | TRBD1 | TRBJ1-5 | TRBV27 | CASSPWTGDHQPQHF | TGTGCCAGCAGTCCCTGGACAGGAGACCATCAGCCCCAGCATTTT
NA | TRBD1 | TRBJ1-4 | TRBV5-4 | CASSARQGASNEKLFF | TGTGCCAGCAGCGCGCGACAGGGGGCTTCTAATGAAAAACTGTTTTTT
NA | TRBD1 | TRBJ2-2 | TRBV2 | CASSRMTGGIGELFF | TGTGCCAGCAGTAGGATGACAGGGGGCATCGGGGAGCTGTTTTTT
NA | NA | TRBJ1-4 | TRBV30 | CAWTYSSTNEKLFF | TGTGCCTGGACATACAGCTCAACTAATGAAAAACTGTTTTTT
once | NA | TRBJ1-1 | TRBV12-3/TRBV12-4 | CASSLVLGSEAFF | TGTGCCAGCAGTTTAGTCCTGGGGAGTGAAGCTTTCTTT
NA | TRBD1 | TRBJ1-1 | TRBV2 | CASRGGQGRLNTEAFF | TGTGCCAGCAGGGGGGGACAGGGGCGCCTGAACACTGAAGCTTTCTTT
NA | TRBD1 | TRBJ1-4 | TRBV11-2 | CASSRRDRAPGEKLFF | TGTGCCAGCAGCCGCCGGGACAGGGCCCCGGGGGAAAAACTGTTTTTT
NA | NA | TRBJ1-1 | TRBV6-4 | CASSVQPNTEAFF | TGTGCCAGCAGTGTACAGCCGAACACTGAAGCTTTCTTT
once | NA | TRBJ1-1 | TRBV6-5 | CASSTSMNTEAFF | TGTGCCAGCAGTACCTCTATGAACACTGAAGCTTTCTTT
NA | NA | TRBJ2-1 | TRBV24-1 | CATRPGGGRHNEQFF | TGTGCCACCAGGCCCGGTGGGGGCCGCCACAATGAGCAGTTCTTC
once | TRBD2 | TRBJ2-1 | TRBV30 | CAWSRLAGGSGEQFF | TGTGCCTGGAGTAGACTAGCGGGAGGATCCGGTGAGCAGTTCTTC
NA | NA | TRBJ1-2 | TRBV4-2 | CASSQGGDSSVYTF | TGTGCCAGCAGCCAAGGCGGGGATTCGTCTGTCTACACCTTC
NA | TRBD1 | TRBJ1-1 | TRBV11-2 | CASSPWQGAWTEAFF | TGTGCCAGCAGCCCCTGGCAGGGGGCTTGGACTGAAGCTTTCTTT
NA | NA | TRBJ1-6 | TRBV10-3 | CAISESEQAPLHF | TGTGCCATCAGTGAGTCTGAGCAGGCACCCCTCCACTTT
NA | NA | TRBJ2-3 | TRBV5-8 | CASSSLAGTDTQYF | TGTGCCAGCAGCTCACTAGCCGGCACAGATACGCAGTATTTT
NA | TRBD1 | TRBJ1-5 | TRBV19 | CASSTGQGGQPQHF | TGTGCCAGTAGTACTGGACAGGGCGGGCAGCCCCAGCATTTT
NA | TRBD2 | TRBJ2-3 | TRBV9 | CASSPRSLAGGIDTQYF | TGTGCCAGCAGCCCCCGTTCACTAGCGGGAGGAATAGATACGCAGTATTTT
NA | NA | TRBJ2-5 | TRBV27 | CASRGVGETQYF | TGTGCCAGCAGAGGGGTCGGGGAGACCCAGTACTTC
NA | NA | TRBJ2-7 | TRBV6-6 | CASSPRDTLTF | TGTGCCAGCAGTCCACGGGACACACTCACCTTC
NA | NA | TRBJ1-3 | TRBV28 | CASSRPGTTGNTIYF | TGTGCCAGCAGTAGACCCGGGACAACTGGAAACACCATATATTTT
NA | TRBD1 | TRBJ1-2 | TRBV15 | CATSRDLGQGGDGYTF | TGTGCCACCAGCAGAGATCTGGGACAGGGAGGGGATGGCTACACCTTC
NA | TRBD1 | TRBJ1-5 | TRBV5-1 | CASSPDRFDQPQHF | TGCGCCAGCAGCCCGGACAGGTTTGATCAGCCCCAGCATTTT
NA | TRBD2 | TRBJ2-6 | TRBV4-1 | CASSPELAGGRSGANVLTF | TGCGCCAGCAGCCCCGAGCTAGCGGGGGGACGCTCTGGGGCCAACGTCCTGACTTTC
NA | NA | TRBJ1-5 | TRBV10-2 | CASSEHSNQPQHF | TGCGCCAGCAGTGAGCATAGCAATCAGCCCCAGCATTTT
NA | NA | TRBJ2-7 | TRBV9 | CASSMRAVDEQYF | TGTGCCAGCAGCATGAGGGCAGTGGATGAGCAGTACTTC
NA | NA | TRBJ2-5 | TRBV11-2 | CASSLLAHETQYF | TGTGCCAGCAGCTTGCTAGCGCACGAGACCCAGTACTTC
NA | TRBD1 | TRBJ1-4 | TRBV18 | CASSPDRGNEKLFF | TGTGCCAGCTCACCGGACAGGGGTAATGAAAAACTGTTTTTT
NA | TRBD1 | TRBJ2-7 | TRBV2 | CASSGQGYEQYF | TGTGCCAGCTCGGGACAGGGTTACGAGCAGTACTTC
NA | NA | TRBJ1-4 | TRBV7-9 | CASRPGPTEKLFF | TGTGCCAGCAGACCAGGGCCCACCGAAAAACTGTTTTTT
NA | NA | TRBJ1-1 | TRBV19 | CASNGAMNTEAFF | TGTGCCAGTAATGGAGCGATGAACACTGAAGCTTTCTTT